The 32 T cell receptor beta chains in this list originate from one sample, sequenced in a study of chemoradiotherapy in HPV16-positive cancers. Produced via immunoSEQ multiplex PCR; TCRdb's table is partial and in-frame only. In the table there are tens of thousands of clones, more than 80% of which are singletons. The sample was blood, taken from a patient who underwent chemoradiotherapy. These receptor sequences come from a human donor with HPV-associated anogenital cancer.

J is TRBJ1-2 and V is TRBV2; the D gene is possibly TRBD1 (5 bases). CDR1 SNHLY and CDR2 FYNNEI come from the germline V gene. This CDR3 region has 15 residues. V was clipped by 3 bases and J by 6 bases, with 17 bases between them. The CDR3 coding sequence is TGTGCCAGCAGTGATAAAAGAGGCAGGGATGATGGCTACACCTTC. It codes for CASSDKRGRDDGYTF.

V gene TRBV4-2 combines with J gene TRBJ2-1; D remains ambiguous. Trimming left V 0 bases short and J 8 bases short, with 11 bases between. Per the germline V gene, CDR1 is LGHNA and CDR2 is YNFKEQ. The CDR3 totals 14 residues. CDR3 coding DNA: TGTGCCAGCAGCCAAGATCATGGCCGATATGAGCAGTTCTTC. Protein: CASSQDHGRYEQFF.

The chain recombines TRBV18 with TRBJ2-1, with 7 nucleotides matching TRBD1. With 2 bases clipped from V and 6 bases from J, the junction kept 1 base outside the gene matches. Germline lookup yields CDR1 KGHSH and CDR2 LQKENI. CDR3 length equals 13 residues. In DNA form, the CDR3 reads TGTGCCAGCTCACCAAACAGGGGCAATGAGCAGTTCTTC. Its translation: CASSPNRGNEQFF. The entire variable domain, with the rest obtained from reference TRBV18 and TRBJ2-1, is as follows: NAGVMQNPRHLVRRRGQEARLRCSPMKGHSHVYWYRQLPEEGLKFMVYLQKENIIDESGMPKERFSAEFPKEGPSILRIQQVVRGDSAAYFCASSPNRGNEQFFGPGTRLTVL.

The chain links TRBV11-2 to TRBJ2-5; 11 nucleotides agree with TRBD1. Germline assignment: CDR1 SGHAT and CDR2 FQNNGV. J gave up 5 bases and V 1 base, and 9 bases lay outside the gene matches. The CDR3 is made up of 17 amino acids. CDR3 in DNA: TGTGCCAGCAGCTTAGGGGACAGGGGGGGAACAGCGGAGACCCAGTACTTC. The encoded protein is CASSLGDRGGTAETQYF.

This clone was recorded only once. The chain links TRBV2 to TRBJ2-7, with 10 bases matching TRBD1. The CDR3 length is 13 residues. From germline, CDR1 is SNHLY and CDR2 FYNNEI. J lost 9 bases, V lost 6 bases, and 8 bases had no gene match. The DNA of the CDR3 is TGTGCCAGCAGCAGATCGACAGGGGGCGGGCAGTACGTC. Translation gives CASSRSTGGGQYV.

The sample holds a few counts of this clone. V gene TRBV2 combines with J gene TRBJ1-2, with D possibly TRBD1 on 5 matching bases. V lost 3 bases, J lost 4 bases, and 9 bases lay in between. Germline values: CDR1 SNHLY, CDR2 FYNNEI. This CDR3 has 13 residues. The CDR3 bases are TGTGCCAGCAGTGATAGGGGATCCTATGGCTACACCTTC. Encoded protein: CASSDRGSYGYTF.

This chain links TRBV2 with TRBJ2-2; 7 nucleotides agree with TRBD1. The CDR3 loop spans 14 amino acids. V lost 2 bases and J lost 7; bases outside the gene matches: 4. Germline V lookup: CDR1 SNHLY, CDR2 FYNNEI. The CDR3 nucleotides read TGTGCCAGCAGTGAATCAGGGGGTAGCGGGGAGCTGTTTTTT. Translation gives CASSESGGSGELFF.

This chain joins TRBV10-2 and TRBJ1-1; no clear D gene. Germline V CDR1 and CDR2: WSHSY, SAAADI. CDR3 length: 12 amino acids. Trimming removed 8 bases at V and 3 bases at J, with 10 bases between. The CDR3 bases are TGCGCCAGCGGGAAGATCGACACTGAAGCTTTCTTT. Its protein is CASGKIDTEAFF.

V usage is TRBV7-2 and J usage is TRBJ2-5; 7 nucleotides agree with TRBD2. Germline assignment: CDR1 SGHTA and CDR2 FQGNSA. The V and J ends lost 1 base and 2 bases, in that order; junction bases with no gene match: 4. The CDR3 contains 15 residues. Here the CDR3 DNA reads TGTGCCAGCAGCTTAGGTGGGGGGGGTCAAGAGACCCAGTACTTC. It codes for CASSLGGGGQETQYF.

The CDR3 bases are TGTGCCAGTAGTGAAGGGGGCGCGGGAGAGACCCAGTACTTC. Protein sequence: CASSEGGAGETQYF. The rearrangement uses TRBV19 and TRBJ2-5; 7 nucleotides align to TRBD1. The CDR3 totals 14 residues. The trim removed 5 bases at V and 4 bases at J, leaving 7 bases unmatched. Per the germline V gene, CDR1 is LNHDA and CDR2 is SQIVND (reference sequence).

V and J are TRBV4-1 and TRBJ2-5; no clear D. The germline gives CDR1 MGHRA, CDR2 YSYEKL. The CDR3 is 14 amino acids. The V end lost 0 bases, the J end lost 5 bases, and 10 bases lay between the germline ends. This CDR3 is CASSQDQRRETQYF. CDR3 in DNA: TGCGCCAGCAGCCAAGATCAGCGCAGGGAGACCCAGTACTTC.

The gene calls are TRBV6-1 and TRBJ1-1; 8 positions match TRBD1. CDR3 length: 13 amino acids. Germline trimming cut 6 bases from V and 4 bases from J; bases unmatched to any gene: 4. Germline V gene lookup returns CDR1 MNHNS and CDR2 SASEGT. This CDR3 is CASRETGATEAFF. CDR3 coding DNA: TGTGCCAGCAGAGAGACAGGGGCCACTGAAGCTTTCTTT.

The chain joins TRBV10-3 to TRBJ2-3; no firm D call. The V and J ends lost 4 bases and 0 bases respectively, with 2 bases between them. There are 12 residues in the CDR3. Germline-derived CDR1 and CDR2 are ENHRY and SYGVKD. The CDR3 nucleotides are TGTGCCATCAGTGCAAGCACAGATACGCAGTATTTT. Its translation is CAISASTDTQYF.

The V call is TRBV9, the J call TRBJ2-1; D uncertain. Germline values: CDR1 SGDLS, CDR2 YYNGEE. The V end was cut by 0 bases, the J end by 12 bases, with 13 bases between. This CDR3 region has 13 residues. Here the CDR3 DNA reads TGTGCCAGCAGCGTAGCGGTCTCGGTGGCGCAGTTCTTC. Its translation: CASSVAVSVAQFF.

The chain is built from TRBV6-1 and TRBJ1-5; D perhaps matches TRBD1 (5 bases). The CDR3 consists of 13 residues. Trimming removed 7 bases from V and 3 bases from J, with 10 bases in between. Germline CDR1 is MNHNS and CDR2 is SASEGT. DNA of the CDR3: TGTGCCAGCACAGACAGTACCAATCAGCCCCAGCATTTT. It specifies CASTDSTNQPQHF.

The chain combines TRBV29-1 with TRBJ1-1, with a tentative D call TRBD1 (6 bases). Germline V CDR1 and CDR2: SQVTM, ANQGSEA. The V end was cut by 6 bases, the J end by 3 bases, with 11 bases between. This CDR3 is built from 12 residues. CDR3 protein: CSVYRVDTEAFF. DNA for the CDR3: TGCAGCGTGTACAGGGTGGACACTGAAGCTTTCTTT.

The rearrangement links TRBV2 to TRBJ2-6; 7 bases map to TRBD2. V lost 5 bases to trimming and J lost 0 bases; unmatched junction nucleotides: 7. Per germline, CDR1 SNHLY and CDR2 FYNNEI. The CDR3 sequence is 17 residues long. The CDR3 region has the DNA TGTGCCAGCAGTAGCGGGGCCACCCTCTCTGGGGCCAACGTCCTGACTTTC. Its translation is CASSSGATLSGANVLTF.

This chain links TRBV28 with TRBJ1-2; 11 bases are a match to TRBD1. CDR1 is MDHEN, CDR2 SYDVKM, per germline. This CDR3 comprises 17 residues. Losses at the gene ends were 6 bases for V and 5 bases for J; bases not matched to a gene: 14. CDR3 in DNA: TGTGCCAGCAGGGGTAGACGGACAGGGGGCAAATGGTATGGCTACACCTTC. Its translation is CASRGRRTGGKWYGYTF.

The V gene is TRBV27, the J gene TRBJ2-5; D is unclear. This CDR3 has 13 amino acids. From germline, CDR1 is MNHEY and CDR2 SMNVEV (reference sequence). V lost 1 base and J lost 3, with 6 bases in between. The chain's CDR3 is CASSLWAEETQYF. The CDR3 DNA follows: TGTGCCAGCAGTTTATGGGCAGAAGAGACCCAGTACTTC.

The rearrangement uses TRBV6-4 and TRBJ1-5; 8 bases match TRBD1. Unmatched junction bases numbered 8, after V lost 4 bases and J lost 6 bases. The germline CDR1 and CDR2 sequences are MRHNA and SNTAGT. The CDR3 covers 15 residues. The CDR3 sequence is CASSVSAGGGQPQHF. CDR3 nucleotides: TGTGCCAGCAGTGTAAGTGCAGGGGGCGGTCAGCCCCAGCATTTT.

The chain combines TRBV28 with TRBJ2-7; D possibly corresponds to TRBD2 (6 bases). V lost 2 bases, J lost 7 bases, and 15 bases lay in between. The CDR3 has 14 amino acids. The V gene's germline CDR1 is MDHEN and CDR2 SYDVKM. The CDR3 is CASSLRRVGGEQYF. The DNA of the CDR3 is TGTGCCAGCAGTTTAAGGAGGGTTGGAGGAGAGCAGTACTTC.

This clone was counted once. V gene TRBV10-3 combines with J gene TRBJ2-1, with 8 nucleotides matching TRBD1. The CDR3 is 15 residues long. V was clipped by 4 bases and J by 3 bases; unmatched bases: 5. The germline V gene encodes CDR1 ENHRY and CDR2 SYGVKD. The CDR3 nucleotides are TGTGCCATCAGTGCCGGACAGGGCAACTACAATGAGCAGTTCTTC. Amino acid sequence: CAISAGQGNYNEQFF.

This chain connects TRBV5-1 to TRBJ1-1; perhaps TRBD1 as D (6 bases). The V end lost 3 bases, the J end lost 1 base, and 16 bases lay between the germline ends. CDR3 size: 16 residues. Looked up from germline, CDR1 is SGHRS and CDR2 is YFSETQ. The CDR3 DNA is TGCGCCAGCAGCTGGGGCCCTGCGACAGGGAACACTGAAGCTTTCTTT. Translating it yields CASSWGPATGNTEAFF.

This sequence joins TRBV2 and TRBJ1-1; 10 bases fit TRBD1. Germline values: CDR1 SNHLY, CDR2 FYNNEI. V was pared by 7 bases and J by 1 base, with 9 bases of the junction left unmatched. The CDR3 sequence is 16 residues long. The CDR3, as DNA: TGTGCCAGCACTGACGGACAGGGGGTCTCGAACACTGAAGCTTTCTTT. Translating it yields CASTDGQGVSNTEAFF.

The gene calls are TRBV10-3 and TRBJ1-1; 8 bases are a match to TRBD1. CDR3 length equals 14 residues. The ends lost 6 bases at V and 7 bases at J; junction bases unmatched: 10. Germline V gene lookup returns CDR1 ENHRY and CDR2 SYGVKD. CDR3 nucleotide sequence: TGTGCCATCAGACCGACAGGGGTAAGCGGTGAAGCTTTCTTT. It encodes CAIRPTGVSGEAFF.

The chain uses TRBV2 and TRBJ2-1, with 11 bases matching TRBD2. The CDR3 is made up of 16 amino acids. Germline loops: CDR1 SNHLY, CDR2 FYNNEI. With V trimmed by 1 base and J by 4 bases, 3 bases remained unmatched. The CDR3 DNA reads as TGTGCCAGCAGTGAAGGGGTAGCGGGGGGGTACAATGAGCAGTTCTTC. Translating it yields CASSEGVAGGYNEQFF.

The chain carries TRBV5-1 and TRBJ2-3; 13 bases match TRBD2. V shed 3 bases and J 5 bases; nucleotides not matched to a gene: 6. Germline CDR1 is SGHRS and CDR2 is YFSETQ. CDR3 length: 16 amino acids. The CDR3 loop is CASSYTSGGAKDTQYF. The CDR3 DNA sequence: TGCGCCAGCAGCTATACTAGCGGGGGGGCTAAAGATACGCAGTATTTT.

This chain links TRBV7-9 with TRBJ2-5, with 16 bases matching TRBD2. The junction had 2 bases not matched to a gene; V was cut back by 5 bases and J by 2 bases. The CDR3 sequence is 16 residues long. CDR1 SEHNR and CDR2 FQNEAQ come from the germline V gene (reference sequence). For the CDR3, the DNA is TGTGCCAGCAGCATGGGACTAGCGGGGGGGCAAGAGACCCAGTACTTC. Translated: CASSMGLAGGQETQYF.

The chain uses TRBV6-4 and TRBJ2-3; D call uncertain. There are 13 residues in the CDR3. V lost 2 bases, J lost 2 bases, and 5 bases lay in between. Germline V lookup: CDR1 MRHNA, CDR2 SNTAGT. The CDR3 sequence: CASSDHLTDTQYF. CDR3 nucleotides: TGTGCCAGCAGTGACCACCTCACAGATACGCAGTATTTT.

This chain joins TRBV6-1 and TRBJ2-7; 7 nucleotides line up with TRBD1. The junction had 11 bases not matched to a gene; V was cut back by 2 bases and J by 7 bases. This CDR3 region has 15 residues. The germline gives CDR1 MNHNS, CDR2 SASEGT. CDR3 loop: CASSERDRWPMEQYF. The CDR3, as DNA: TGTGCCAGCAGTGAAAGGGACAGATGGCCAATGGAGCAGTACTTC.

The sample holds one count of this clone. The chain carries TRBV9 and TRBJ2-1; TRBD2 agrees at 8 bases. Germline CDR1 reads SGDLS; CDR2 reads YYNGEE. This CDR3 is built from 17 residues. The V segment lost 3 bases and the J segment 1 base; nucleotides outside the gene matches: 9. CDR3 coding DNA: TGTGCCAGCAGCGCCGGGGGCAGCGGGGGTTCCTACAATGAGCAGTTCTTC. It is translated as CASSAGGSGGSYNEQFF.

The genes are TRBV9 and TRBJ2-1, with D hard to call. This CDR3 is built from 16 residues. The V end was cut by 3 bases, the J end by 6 bases, with 19 bases between. Germline loops: CDR1 SGDLS, CDR2 YYNGEE. In DNA form, the CDR3 reads TGTGCCAGCAGCGCGTCGGTAGGGCGGTCTCTCAATGAGCAGTTCTTC. Translating gives CASSASVGRSLNEQFF.